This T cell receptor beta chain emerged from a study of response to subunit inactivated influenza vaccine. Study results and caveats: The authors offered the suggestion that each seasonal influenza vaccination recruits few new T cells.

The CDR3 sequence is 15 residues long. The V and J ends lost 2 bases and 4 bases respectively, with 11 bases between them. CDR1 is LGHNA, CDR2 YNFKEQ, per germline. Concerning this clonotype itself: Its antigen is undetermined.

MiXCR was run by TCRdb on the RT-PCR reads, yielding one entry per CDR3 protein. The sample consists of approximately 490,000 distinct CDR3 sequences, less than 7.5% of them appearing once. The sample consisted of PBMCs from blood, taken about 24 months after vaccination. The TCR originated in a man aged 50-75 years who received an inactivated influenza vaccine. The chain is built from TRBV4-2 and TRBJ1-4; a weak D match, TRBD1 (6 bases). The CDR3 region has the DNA TGTGCCAGCAGCCAAACCGGGACACATAATGAAAAACTGTTTTTT. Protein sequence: CASSQTGTHNEKLFF.